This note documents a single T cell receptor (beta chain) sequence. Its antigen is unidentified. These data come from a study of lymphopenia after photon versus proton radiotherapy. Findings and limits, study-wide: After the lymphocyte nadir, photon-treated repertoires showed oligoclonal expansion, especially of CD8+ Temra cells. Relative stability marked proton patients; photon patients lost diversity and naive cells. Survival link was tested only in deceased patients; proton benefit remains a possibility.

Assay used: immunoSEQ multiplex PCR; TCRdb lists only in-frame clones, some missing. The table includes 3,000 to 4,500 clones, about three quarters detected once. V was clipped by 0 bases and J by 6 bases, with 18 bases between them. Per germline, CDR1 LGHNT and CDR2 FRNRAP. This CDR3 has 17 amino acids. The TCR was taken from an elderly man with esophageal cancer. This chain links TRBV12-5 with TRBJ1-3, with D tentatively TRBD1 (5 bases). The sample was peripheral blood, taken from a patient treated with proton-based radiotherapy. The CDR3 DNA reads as TGTGCTAGTGGTTTGGTAATTAGGACACTCAGAGAAAACACCATATATTTT. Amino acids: CASGLVIRTLRENTIYF.